One sample yielded the 15 T cell receptor beta chains listed below, sequenced in a study of identical twins. TCRdb passed the 5' RACE reads through MiXCR, listing each CDR3 protein once. The table lists approximately 220,000 distinct CDR3 sequences, around 7.6% of them singletons. These same data were also listed under a study on yellow fever vaccine responses in identical twins.

Sequencing used CD8+ T cells sorted from blood. The source is a woman aged 18-29 years in good health.

This clonotype was counted many times. The chain carries TRBV12-3 or TRBV12-4 and TRBJ2-1; D is uncertain. The CDR3 contains 11 residues. Trimming left V 5 bases short and J 5 bases short, with 4 bases between. The DNA of the CDR3 is TGTGCCAGCAGTGCAAACAATGAGCAGTTCTTC. The encoded protein is CASSANNEQFF.

The chain employs TRBV5-6 and TRBJ1-2; tentatively, D is TRBD1 (5 bases). Trimming took off 2 bases at V and 4 bases at J, with 12 bases between the two ends. The CDR3 is made up of 14 amino acids. The germline V gene has CDR1 SGHDT and CDR2 YYEEEE. The CDR3 sequence is CASSFGTGTYGYTF. The DNA of the CDR3 is TGTGCCAGCAGCTTTGGTACAGGCACCTATGGCTACACCTTC.

This clonotype came up a few times. This chain links TRBV9 with TRBJ2-5; the match to TRBD2 covers 12 bases. The germline CDR1 and CDR2 sequences are SGDLS and YYNGEE. V lost 4 bases, J lost 5 bases, and 9 bases stayed unmatched. There are 16 residues in the CDR3. CDR3 in amino acids: CASSPSSGGAGETQYF. In DNA, the CDR3 is TGTGCCAGCAGCCCCTCTAGCGGGGGGGCGGGGGAGACCCAGTACTTC.

The table lists this clonotype with many counts. V usage is TRBV12-3 or TRBV12-4 and J usage is TRBJ2-2; D is uncertain. This CDR3 is 13 amino acids long. V was clipped by 5 bases and J by 6 bases, with 10 bases between them. CDR3 residues: CASSVPGSGELFF. The CDR3 nucleotides read TGTGCCAGCAGTGTCCCCGGGTCCGGGGAGCTGTTTTTT.

This clonotype was seen repeatedly, ten times or more. This chain connects TRBV14 to TRBJ2-1; D unclear. The V gene lost 4 bases and the J gene lost 7 bases, with 14 bases spanning the gap. Germline CDR1 SGHDN, CDR2 FVKESK. This CDR3 contains 14 residues. The CDR3 DNA reads as TGTGCCAGCAGCCCTTGGGGATCGACTAATGAGCAGTTCTTC. Translation: CASSPWGSTNEQFF.

V gene TRBV7-9 combines with J gene TRBJ1-2; D is perhaps TRBD1 (5 bases). The CDR3 is made up of 14 amino acids. Germline assignment: CDR1 SEHNR and CDR2 FQNEAQ (reference sequence). V lost 6 bases to trimming and J lost 2 bases, with 13 bases between them. As DNA, the CDR3 is TGTGCCAGCAGTCTAATAGGGGCGAACTATGGCTACACCTTC. Amino acids: CASSLIGANYGYTF.

Ten or more counts support this clonotype. The chain uses TRBV20-1 and TRBJ2-5; the D is unclear. The germline CDR1 and CDR2 sequences are DFQATT and SNEGSKA (reference sequence). Trimming stripped 4 bases from V and 1 base from J, with 22 bases between. The CDR3 has 17 residues. In DNA, the CDR3 is TGCAGTGCTAAACTGGGTGAAGGGAACACTATCCAAGAGACCCAGTACTTC. It encodes CSAKLGEGNTIQETQYF.

This rearrangement joins TRBV4-1 to TRBJ2-5, with D perhaps TRBD1 (6 bases). Trimming took off 1 base at V and 4 bases at J, with 13 bases between the two ends. The CDR3 runs 15 residues. The germline V gene has CDR1 MGHRA and CDR2 YSYEKL. CDR3 sequence: CASSQAAGEGETQYF. CDR3 DNA sequence: TGCGCCAGCAGCCAAGCGGCAGGGGAAGGAGAGACCCAGTACTTC.

Ten or more counts support this clonotype. This chain uses TRBV7-8 with TRBJ2-1; 9 bases match TRBD2. After removal of 7 bases from V and 9 bases from J, the junction contained 7 bases not matched to a gene. Germline-derived CDR1 and CDR2 are SGHVS and FQNEAQ. CDR3 size: 13 residues. The CDR3 loop is CASKGLALPEQFF. CDR3 DNA: TGTGCCAGCAAGGGACTAGCACTTCCTGAGCAGTTCTTC.

This clonotype was seen at least ten times. This chain joins TRBV28 and TRBJ1-3; D not resolved. V was shortened by 0 bases and J by 2 bases, with 5 bases between the two germline ends. CDR1 and CDR2 (germline): MDHEN, SYDVKM. The CDR3 has 14 residues. The DNA for the CDR3 is TGTGCCAGCAGTTTATGGGACCCTGGAAACACCATATATTTT. Translation: CASSLWDPGNTIYF.

This clonotype was found a few times. This sequence joins TRBV4-2 and TRBJ2-3; D not certain. Germline CDR1 LGHNA, CDR2 YNFKEQ. Trimming took off 0 bases at V and 2 bases at J, with 9 bases between the two ends. This CDR3 has 15 amino acids. The CDR3 DNA reads TGTGCCAGCAGCCAAGAATCGGCCTCCACAGATACGCAGTATTTT. It is translated as CASSQESASTDTQYF.

This clonotype has at least ten counts. The chain links TRBV9 to TRBJ1-1, with D unclear. Germline V gene sequence: CDR1 SGDLS, CDR2 YYNGEE. V lost 5 bases to trimming and J lost 1 base, with 9 bases between them. The CDR3 has 13 amino acids. CDR3 in DNA: TGTGCCAGCAGTAGGGCCACGAACACTGAAGCTTTCTTT. Protein: CASSRATNTEAFF.

This clonotype showed up many times. This chain joins TRBV4-1 and TRBJ2-7; perhaps TRBD1 as D (6 bases). The germline V and J ends were trimmed by 0 bases and 7 bases, with 7 bases remaining between them. The CDR3 covers 12 residues. The germline gives CDR1 MGHRA, CDR2 YSYEKL. The CDR3 spells CASSQDGTEQYF. The CDR3 DNA is TGCGCCAGCAGCCAAGATGGGACAGAGCAGTACTTC.

This clonotype was seen many times. The chain uses TRBV27 and TRBJ1-2; D uncertain. Germline CDR1 MNHEY, CDR2 SMNVEV (reference sequence). This CDR3 comprises 13 residues. Trimming removed 6 bases at V and 4 bases at J, with 12 bases between. In DNA form, the CDR3 reads TGTGCCAGCAGGGACGGACCCCTCTATGGCTACACCTTC. Protein: CASRDGPLYGYTF.

In its sample, this clonotype was seen a few times. This chain connects TRBV9 to TRBJ2-7, with 7 nucleotides matching TRBD2. The germline V gene encodes CDR1 SGDLS and CDR2 YYNGEE. V was clipped by 3 bases and J by 3 bases; unmatched bases: 9. The CDR3 totals 15 residues. CDR3 nucleotides: TGTGCCAGCAGCGGAGGAGGGCCTAGCGGCTACGAGCAGTACTTC. Its protein is CASSGGGPSGYEQYF.